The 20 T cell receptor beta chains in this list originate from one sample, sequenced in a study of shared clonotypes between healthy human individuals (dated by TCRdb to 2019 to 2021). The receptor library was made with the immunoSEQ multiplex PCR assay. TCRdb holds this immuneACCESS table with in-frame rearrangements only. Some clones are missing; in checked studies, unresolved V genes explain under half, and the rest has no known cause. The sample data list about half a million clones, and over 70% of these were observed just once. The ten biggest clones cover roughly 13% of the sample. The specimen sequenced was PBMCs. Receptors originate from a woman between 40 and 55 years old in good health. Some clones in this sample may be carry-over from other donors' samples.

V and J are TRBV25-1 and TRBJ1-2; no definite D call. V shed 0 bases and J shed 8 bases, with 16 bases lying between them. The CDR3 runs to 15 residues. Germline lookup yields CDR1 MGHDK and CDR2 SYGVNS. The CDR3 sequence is CASSEYLPGEAGYTF. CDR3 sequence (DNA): TGTGCCAGCAGTGAATACCTTCCCGGGGAGGCAGGCTACACCTTC.

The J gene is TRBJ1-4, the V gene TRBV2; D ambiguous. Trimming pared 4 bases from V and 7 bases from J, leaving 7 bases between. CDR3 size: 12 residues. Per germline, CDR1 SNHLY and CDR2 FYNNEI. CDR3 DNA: TGTGCCAGCAGTGGGGAGGTTGAAAAACTGTTTTTT. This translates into CASSGEVEKLFF.

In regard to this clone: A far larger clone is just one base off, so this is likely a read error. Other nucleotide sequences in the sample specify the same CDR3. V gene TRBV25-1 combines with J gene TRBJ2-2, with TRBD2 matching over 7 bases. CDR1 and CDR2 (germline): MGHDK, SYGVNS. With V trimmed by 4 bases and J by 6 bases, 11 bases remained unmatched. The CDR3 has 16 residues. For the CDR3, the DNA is TGTGCCAGCAGTGGTCGACTAGCTGGATATGCCGGGGAGCTGTTTTTT. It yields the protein CASSGRLAGYAGELFF.

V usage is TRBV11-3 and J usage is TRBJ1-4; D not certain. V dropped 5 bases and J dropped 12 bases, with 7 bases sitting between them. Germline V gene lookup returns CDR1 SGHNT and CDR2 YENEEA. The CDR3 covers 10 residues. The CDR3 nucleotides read TGTGCCAGCAGCACCTACGAACTGTTTTTT. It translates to CASSTYELFF. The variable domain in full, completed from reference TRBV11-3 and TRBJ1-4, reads EAGVVQSPRYKIIEKKQPVAFWCNPISGHNTLYWYLQNLGQGPELLIRYENEEAVDDSQLPKDRFSAERLKGVDSTLKIQPAELGDSAVYLCASSTYELFFGSGTQLSVL.

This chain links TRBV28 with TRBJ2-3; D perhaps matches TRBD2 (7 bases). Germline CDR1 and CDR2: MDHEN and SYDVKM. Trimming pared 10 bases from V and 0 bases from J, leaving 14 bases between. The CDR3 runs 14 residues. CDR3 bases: TGTGCCACCGGTGAGGGGGGGAGCACAGATACGCAGTATTTT. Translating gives CATGEGGSTDTQYF.

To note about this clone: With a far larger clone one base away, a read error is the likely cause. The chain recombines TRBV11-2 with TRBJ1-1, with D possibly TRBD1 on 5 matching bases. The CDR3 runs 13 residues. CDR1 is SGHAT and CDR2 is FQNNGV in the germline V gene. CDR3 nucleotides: TGTGCCGGCAGCCCAGGACAGAACACTGAAGCTTTCTTT. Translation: CAGSPGQNTEAFF. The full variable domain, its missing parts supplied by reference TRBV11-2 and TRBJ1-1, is EAGVAQSPRYKIIEKRQSVAFWCNPISGHATLYWYQQILGQGPKLLIQFQNNGVVDDSQLPKDRFSAERLKGVDSTLKIQPAKLEDSAVYLCAGSPGQNTEAFFGQGTRLTVV.

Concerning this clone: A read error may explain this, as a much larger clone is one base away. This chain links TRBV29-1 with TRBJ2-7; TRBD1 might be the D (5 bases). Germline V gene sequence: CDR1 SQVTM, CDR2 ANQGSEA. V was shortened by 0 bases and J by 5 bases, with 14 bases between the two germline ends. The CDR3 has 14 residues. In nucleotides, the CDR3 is TGCAGCGTTGAAGACTTCCCAGGGCAGAACGAGCAGTACTTC. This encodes CSVEDFPGQNEQYF.

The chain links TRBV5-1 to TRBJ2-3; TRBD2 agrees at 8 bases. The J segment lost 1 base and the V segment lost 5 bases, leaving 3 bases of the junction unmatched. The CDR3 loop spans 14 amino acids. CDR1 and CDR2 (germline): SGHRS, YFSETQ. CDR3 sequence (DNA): TGCGCCAGCAGAGCGGGAGTGGGCACAGATACGCAGTATTTT. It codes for CASRAGVGTDTQYF. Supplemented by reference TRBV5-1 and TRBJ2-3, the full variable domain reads KAGVTQTPRYLIKTRGQQVTLSCSPISGHRSVSWYQQTPGQGLQFLFEYFSETQRNKGNFPGRFSGRQFSNSRSEMNVSTLELGDSALYLCASRAGVGTDTQYFGPGTRLTVL.

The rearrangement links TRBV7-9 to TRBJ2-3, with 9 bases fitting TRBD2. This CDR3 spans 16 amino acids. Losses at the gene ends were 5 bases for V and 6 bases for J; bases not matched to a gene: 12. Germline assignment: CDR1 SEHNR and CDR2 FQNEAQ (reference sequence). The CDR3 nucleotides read TGTGCCAGCAGCCCAACTTTAGCGGGAGTTTCGGATACGCAGTATTTT. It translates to CASSPTLAGVSDTQYF. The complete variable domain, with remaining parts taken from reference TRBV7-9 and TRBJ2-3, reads DTGVSQNPRHKITKRGQNVTFRCDPISEHNRLYWYRQTLGQGPEFLTYFQNEAQLEKSRLLSDRFSAERPKGSFSTLEIQRTEQGDSAMYLCASSPTLAGVSDTQYFGPGTRLTVL.

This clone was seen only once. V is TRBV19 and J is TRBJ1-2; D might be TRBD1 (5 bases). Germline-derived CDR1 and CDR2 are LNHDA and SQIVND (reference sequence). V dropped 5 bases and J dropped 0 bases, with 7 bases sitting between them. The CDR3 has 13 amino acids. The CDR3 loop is CASSAGPNYGYTF. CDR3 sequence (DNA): TGTGCCAGTAGTGCAGGGCCTAACTATGGCTACACCTTC.

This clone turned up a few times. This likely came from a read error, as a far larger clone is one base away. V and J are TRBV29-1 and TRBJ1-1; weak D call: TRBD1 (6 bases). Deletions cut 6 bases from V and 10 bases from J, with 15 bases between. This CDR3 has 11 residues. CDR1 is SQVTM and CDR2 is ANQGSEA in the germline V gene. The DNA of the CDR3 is TGCAGCGTGTCGCTACAGGGCGCAGCTTTCTTT. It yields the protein CSVSLQGAAFF. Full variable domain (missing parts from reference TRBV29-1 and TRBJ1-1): SAVISQKPSRDICQRGTSLTIQCQVDSQVTMMFWYRQQPGQSLTLIATANQGSEATYESGFVIDKFPISRPNLTFSTLTVSNMSPEDSSIYLCSVSLQGAAFFGQGTRLTVV.

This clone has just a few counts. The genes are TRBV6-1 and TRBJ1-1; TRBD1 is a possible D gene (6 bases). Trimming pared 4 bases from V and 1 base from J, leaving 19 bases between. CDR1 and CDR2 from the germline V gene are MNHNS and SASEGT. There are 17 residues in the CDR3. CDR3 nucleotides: TGTGCCAGCAGTGCTAAGGCAGGGGAGAGTTCGAACACTGAAGCTTTCTTT. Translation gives CASSAKAGESSNTEAFF.

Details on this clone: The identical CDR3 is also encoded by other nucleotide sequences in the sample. As DNA, the CDR3 is TGCGCCAGCAGCTTGGTTGGGGCCTCCTACGAGCAGTACTTC. It translates to CASSLVGASYEQYF. J is TRBJ2-7 and V is TRBV5-1, with D tentatively TRBD1 (5 bases). Per the germline V gene, CDR1 is SGHRS and CDR2 is YFSETQ. The V end was cut by 0 bases, the J end by 0 bases, with 7 bases between. This CDR3 has 14 residues.

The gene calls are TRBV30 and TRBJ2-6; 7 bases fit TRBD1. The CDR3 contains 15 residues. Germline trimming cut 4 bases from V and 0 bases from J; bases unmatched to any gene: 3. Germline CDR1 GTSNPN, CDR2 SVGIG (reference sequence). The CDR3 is CAWTGGRSGANVLTF. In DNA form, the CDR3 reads TGTGCCTGGACAGGGGGACGCTCTGGGGCCAACGTCCTGACTTTC.

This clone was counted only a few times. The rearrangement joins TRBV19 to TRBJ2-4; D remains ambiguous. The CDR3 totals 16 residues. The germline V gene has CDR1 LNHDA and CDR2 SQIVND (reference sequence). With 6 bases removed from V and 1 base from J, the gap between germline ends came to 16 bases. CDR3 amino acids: CASRGSFGGAKNIQYF. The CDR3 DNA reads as TGTGCCAGTAGGGGGTCGTTCGGTGGGGCCAAAAACATTCAGTACTTC.

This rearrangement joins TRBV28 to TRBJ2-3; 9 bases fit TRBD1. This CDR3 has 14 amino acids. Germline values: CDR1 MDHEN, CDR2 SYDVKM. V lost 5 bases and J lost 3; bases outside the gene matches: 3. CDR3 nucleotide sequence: TGTGCCAGCAGTACAGGGGGCGCGACAGATACGCAGTATTTT. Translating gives CASSTGGATDTQYF.

The CDR3 nucleotides are TGTGCCAGCAGCAATAGCAATCAGCCCCAGCATTTT. Its translation: CASSNSNQPQHF. The chain employs TRBV7-9 and TRBJ1-5; D call uncertain. The germline gives CDR1 SEHNR, CDR2 FQNEAQ (reference sequence). The CDR3 has 12 residues. V lost 5 bases to trimming and J lost 0 bases, with 2 bases between them.

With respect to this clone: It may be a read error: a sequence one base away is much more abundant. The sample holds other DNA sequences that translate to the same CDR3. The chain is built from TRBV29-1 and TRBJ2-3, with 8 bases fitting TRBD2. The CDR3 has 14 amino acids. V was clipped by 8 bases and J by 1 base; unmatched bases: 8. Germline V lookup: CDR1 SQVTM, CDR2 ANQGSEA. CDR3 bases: TGCAGCTCACGAGCGGGAGCTGGCACAGATACGCAGTATTTT. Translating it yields CSSRAGAGTDTQYF.

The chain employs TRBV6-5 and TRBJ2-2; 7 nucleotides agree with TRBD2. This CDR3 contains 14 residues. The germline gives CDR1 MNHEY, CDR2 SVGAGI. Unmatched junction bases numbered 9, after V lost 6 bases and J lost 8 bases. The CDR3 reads CASSPGLDLGELFF. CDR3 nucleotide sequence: TGTGCCAGCAGCCCCGGACTAGATTTGGGGGAGCTGTTTTTT.

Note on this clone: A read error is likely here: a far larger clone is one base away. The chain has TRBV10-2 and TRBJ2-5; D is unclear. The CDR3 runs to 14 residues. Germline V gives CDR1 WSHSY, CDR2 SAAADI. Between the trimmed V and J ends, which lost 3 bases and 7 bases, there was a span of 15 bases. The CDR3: CASSDNRRNGTQYF. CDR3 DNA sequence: TGCGCCAGCAGTGACAACCGGCGAAATGGGACCCAGTACTTC.